This TCR beta chain emerged from a study of early T cells in non-severe SARS-CoV-2 infection (dated by TCRdb to the early 2020s). Notes on the research overall: TCR sequencing used bulk RNA from unsorted whole blood, so alpha and beta chains could not be paired. Summary of the overall study and its limitations: VDJdb matching was skewed toward anti-spike CD8 responses and likely underestimated virus-specific expansions, missing private and CD4 specificities.

A case-control design nested within a healthcare worker cohort in London, UK, was used, with weekly nasopharyngeal swab PCR tests and blood sampling performed. Healthcare workers were recruited during the week of the UK lockdown, between 23 and 31 March 2020, and followed weekly for up to roughly 15 weeks. The library was obtained by 5' RACE. The sequencing machine was a NextSeq 500. The TCR library protocol attached unique molecular identifiers to individual cDNA molecules to correct for sequencing error and PCR bias. TCR alpha and beta chains were both sequenced, and the abundances of alpha and beta sequences in each sample were closely correlated with each other. Under the source paper's analysis protocol: Decombinator V4 was used to annotate the V gene, J gene and CDR3 of the TCR sequences. Expanded TCRs were defined as changing significantly between any two time points under a Poisson model with p below 0.0001. TCR abundances were normalised to the total number of TCRs sequenced in each sample and reported as counts per million. TRAV1-2 paired with TRAJ12, TRAJ20 or TRAJ33 defined MAIT TCRs, while TRAV10 paired with TRAJ18 defined iNKT TCRs. VDJdb, accessed 1 November 2021, was searched for CMV, EBV and SARS-CoV-2 annotated TCRs, excluding TCRs annotated for multiple antigens. The public reads were reanalyzed by TCRdb: fastp trimming at Q25, MiXCR alignment, in-frame beta chains only. Identical CDR3 proteins give one entry, which carries the most common genes and DNA. TCRdb's processing, not the study's, gives the V and J calls here. For this sample the table gives more than 45,000 distinct CDR3 sequences, of which roughly 12% were detected only once. Around 3.5% of the sample is in the top ten clones.

This clonotype was seen a handful of times. There is no known antigen for this receptor. There are no base qualities to consult, and no much larger clone falls within one base. CDR1 and CDR2, looked up from the germline V gene, are SQVTM and ANQGSEA. V is pared back by 5 bases and J by 0 bases, with 11 bases lying between the germline termini. The CDR3 goes from the cysteine to the phenylalanine over 13 residues. The entry retains the CDR3 DNA only, 39 bases that are in frame from base 1. In this chain, TRBV29-1 is recombined with TRBJ2-7; the best D guess is TRBD1, with 6 bases matching. The sequence derives from an adult who was a healthcare worker with PCR-confirmed SARS-CoV-2 infection or an uninfected control (not recorded which). Sequencing was done on a sample of whole blood. The DNA is as follows: TGCAGCGTTCTACTGGACAGCTCCTACGAGCAGTACTTC. The encoded protein is CSVLLDSSYEQYF.